The 16 T cell receptor beta chains in this list originate from one sample, sequenced in a study of shared clonotypes between healthy human individuals. Sequenced by immunoSEQ multiplex PCR; TCRdb stores in-frame clones only, minus some. This table has about 2.4 million clones, around nine tenths appearing once. Sequencing input: naive CD4+ T cells sorted from blood. Subset of the sample: CD45RA+ positively selected. The source of these receptors is a man between 18 and 29 years old in good health.

V and J are TRBV11-2 and TRBJ2-1, with 8 bases identical to TRBD2. Per germline, CDR1 SGHAT and CDR2 FQNNGV. With 5 bases clipped from V and 0 bases from J, the junction kept 12 bases outside the gene matches. This CDR3 region has 18 residues. CDR3 nucleotides: TGTGCCAGCAGCCCTCGGGTAGCGGGGCTGAGCTCCTACAATGAGCAGTTCTTC. Translation gives CASSPRVAGLSSYNEQFF.

A word on this clone: The same CDR3 also results from other DNA sequences found in this sample. The chain has TRBV18 and TRBJ2-7, with D perhaps being TRBD1 or TRBD2 (5 bases each). V lost 2 bases to trimming and J lost 3 bases, with 11 bases between them. CDR1 KGHSH and CDR2 LQKENI come from the germline V gene. This CDR3 contains 14 residues. The CDR3 sequence is CASSPGGSLYEQYF. Here the CDR3 DNA reads TGTGCCAGCTCACCAGGGGGTTCCCTCTACGAGCAGTACTTC.

For this clone: The sample has other DNA sequences that encode this CDR3 too. The gene calls are TRBV5-1 and TRBJ2-7; possible D gene TRBD2, 5 bases. V dropped 4 bases and J dropped 0 bases, with 8 bases sitting between them. The CDR3 extends over 13 amino acids. The germline gives CDR1 SGHRS, CDR2 YFSETQ. The CDR3 spells CASSPGLSYEQYF. DNA for the CDR3: TGCGCCAGCAGCCCAGGACTCTCCTACGAGCAGTACTTC.

The chain recombines TRBV9 with TRBJ2-1; TRBD2 aligns across 8 bases. V shed 0 bases and J 0 bases; nucleotides not matched to a gene: 8. The CDR3 is 18 amino acids. Germline-derived CDR1 and CDR2 are SGDLS and YYNGEE. The CDR3 loop reads CASSVDFGGLGSYNEQFF. CDR3 in DNA: TGTGCCAGCAGCGTAGATTTCGGGGGACTAGGCTCCTACAATGAGCAGTTCTTC.

The chain employs TRBV9 and TRBJ2-5; 11 bases match TRBD2. The CDR3 extends over 16 amino acids. Germline loops: CDR1 SGDLS, CDR2 YYNGEE. V trimming: 0 bases; J trimming: 4 bases; junction bases outside the gene matches: 5. CDR3 coding DNA: TGTGCCAGCAGCGTAGAGGGTAGCGGGGGGGTAGAGACCCAGTACTTC. Translation gives CASSVEGSGGVETQYF.

This clone was detected once. CDR3 DNA: TGTGCCAGCAGTGGCGACAGGGGGCAGGGTGGCTACACCTTC. Its protein is CASSGDRGQGGYTF. The chain couples TRBV2 to TRBJ1-2; 10 bases fit TRBD1. V lost 4 bases, J lost 7 bases, and 6 bases stayed unmatched. CDR1 is SNHLY, CDR2 FYNNEI, per germline. The CDR3 loop spans 14 amino acids.

The chain combines TRBV28 with TRBJ1-4, with D possibly matching TRBD1 (5 bases). Trimming pared 6 bases from V and 2 bases from J, leaving 10 bases between. The CDR3 loop spans 14 amino acids. CDR1 and CDR2 from the germline V gene are MDHEN and SYDVKM. The CDR3 here is CASSASGTNEKLFF. The CDR3 DNA sequence: TGTGCCAGCAGCGCCTCAGGGACTAATGAAAAACTGTTTTTT. The whole variable domain, filled in from reference TRBV28 and TRBJ1-4, reads DVKVTQSSRYLVKRTGEKVFLECVQDMDHENMFWYRQDPGLGLRLIYFSYDVKMKEKGDIPEGYSVSREKKERFSLILESASTNQTSMYLCASSASGTNEKLFFGSGTQLSVL.

This clone came up once. This chain links TRBV10-1 with TRBJ2-3, with a possible D match to TRBD2 (6 bases). CDR1 and CDR2 from the germline V gene are WNHNN and SYGVQD (reference sequence). This CDR3 comprises 11 residues. V was clipped by 8 bases and J by 6 bases, with 9 bases between them. The chain's CDR3 is CASRGADTQYF. The CDR3 DNA follows: TGCGCCAGCCGCGGGGCCGATACGCAGTATTTT.

The rearrangement uses TRBV28 and TRBJ1-6; no definite D call. With 7 bases removed from V and 7 bases from J, the gap between germline ends came to 8 bases. The CDR3 length is 12 residues. CDR1 is MDHEN and CDR2 is SYDVKM in the germline V gene. Here the CDR3 DNA reads TGTGCCAGCACCCCCCTCAATTCACCCCTCCACTTT. Residues: CASTPLNSPLHF.

This chain links TRBV21-1 with TRBJ2-4; the table names TRBD2, a call not compared with the DNA. TRBV21-1 is designated a pseudogene. The CDR3 has 16 amino acids. The CDR3 DNA follows: TGTGCCAGCAGCACCAAGGAGGGCGGCTCCAAAAACATTCAGTACTTC. Residues: CASSTKEGGSKNIQYF.

J is TRBJ1-5 and V is TRBV18; D gene uncertain. V lost 5 bases, J lost 2 bases, and 13 bases lay in between. Germline CDR1 and CDR2: KGHSH and LQKENI. CDR3 length: 15 amino acids. In DNA, the CDR3 is TGTGCCAGCTCAGACGGTGGAGGTGGCAATCAGCCCCAGCATTTT. It codes for CASSDGGGGNQPQHF.

This clone was picked up a small number of times. V usage is TRBV4-3 and J usage is TRBJ2-7, with 11 positions matching TRBD2. V gave up 1 base and J gave up 3 bases; unmatched junction bases: 2. The CDR3 runs to 15 residues. Per germline, CDR1 LGHNA and CDR2 YSLEER. CDR3 DNA: TGCGCCAGCAGCCAAGCGCTAGCGGGAGGCTACGAGCAGTACTTC. Translated: CASSQALAGGYEQYF.

This chain uses TRBV5-1 with TRBJ2-1; D may be TRBD2 (6 bases). V dropped 5 bases and J dropped 8 bases, with 14 bases sitting between them. The CDR3 is 13 residues long. Germline lookup yields CDR1 SGHRS and CDR2 YFSETQ. In DNA, the CDR3 is TGCGCCAGCAGTCAATTTGGGACTTATGAGCAGTTCTTC. The encoded protein is CASSQFGTYEQFF.

The rearrangement links TRBV7-9 to TRBJ1-1; the match to TRBD1 covers 7 bases. Trimming at V came to 3 bases and at J to 0 bases, leaving 4 bases not matched to a gene. In germline, CDR1 is SEHNR, CDR2 FQNEAQ (reference sequence). CDR3 length: 15 amino acids. In DNA, the CDR3 is TGTGCCAGCAGCTTGATGGGACAGTTGAACACTGAAGCTTTCTTT. Translated, it gives CASSLMGQLNTEAFF.

The V call is TRBV7-2, the J call TRBJ2-4, with D possibly TRBD2 on 5 matching bases. This CDR3 comprises 16 residues. Germline V gene data show CDR1 as SGHTA and CDR2 as FQGNSA. V dropped 6 bases and J dropped 2 bases, with 17 bases sitting between them. CDR3 coding DNA: TGTGCCAGCAGATCAGCAGCGGTTGGGACCAAAAACATTCAGTACTTC. Protein product: CASRSAAVGTKNIQYF.

CDR3 sequence (DNA): TGTGCCAGTAGTATAGATCTCAAAACAGGGGCCGGAGCTTTCTTT. Amino acid sequence: CASSIDLKTGAGAFF. The rearrangement uses TRBV19 and TRBJ1-1, with 7 nucleotides matching TRBD1. The V and J ends lost 0 bases and 10 bases, in that order; junction bases with no gene match: 11. Germline V CDR1 and CDR2: LNHDA, SQIVND (reference sequence). The CDR3 runs 15 residues.